This TCR beta chain was sequenced for a study of tumor and adjacent non-tumor tissue in lung cancer. Study-wide background: Aged roughly 30 to 76 years, patients included fewer than 11 men and a few women with stage I to III disease.

This clonotype was observed many times. The antigen remains unidentified. Three rounds of nested PCR, following a modified ARM-PCR protocol, produced the TCRbeta library. TCRdb reprocessed the multiplex PCR reads via MiXCR and lists one record per CDR3 protein. Here the sample spans approximately 120,000 distinct CDR3 sequences, roughly 73% being singletons. V was shortened by 7 bases and J by 3 bases, with 9 bases between the two germline ends. The CDR3 is 13 residues long. Germline V gives CDR1 ENHRY, CDR2 SYGVKD. Study conclusions and caveats: Significantly higher TCR diversity was found in tumor than normal lung. Patients with more diverse tumor TCRs had worse survival.

This sample's RNA came from whole unsorted tissue. Between August and November 2014, newly diagnosed, chemotherapy-naive lung cancer patients underwent thoracic surgery in China. The chain couples TRBV10-3 to TRBJ1-4; weak D call: TRBD1 (5 bases). Material for sequencing was lung tumor tissue. The clonotype comes from a woman aged 55-69 years with non-small cell lung cancer. The chain's CDR3 is CAIKGDSNEKLFF. CDR3 nucleotides: TGTGCCATCAAAGGGGATTCTAATGAAAAACTGTTTTTT.